The sequence of this T cell receptor (beta chain) was determined in a study of blood T cell repertoires in COVID-19. CDR1 and CDR2 (germline): LNHNV, YYDKDF (reference sequence). The CDR3 spans 14 residues. V was shortened by 3 bases and J by 3 bases, with 10 bases between the two germline ends. Only in-frame clones appear in the TCRdb table, and some are missing; sequencing was by immunoSEQ multiplex PCR. The profile shows about 100,000 clones, approximately 86% of them singletons. The sequence was obtained from a human donor in a cohort sampled during active COVID-19. The sample consisted of peripheral blood. The genes are TRBV15 and TRBJ2-3; a weak D match, TRBD2 (5 bases). The CDR3 nucleotides read TGTGCCACCAGCAGGAGGGTTGTGACAGATACGCAGTATTTT. It codes for CATSRRVVTDTQYF.